These 26 T cell receptor beta chains originate from one sample sequenced in a study of T cell repertoires in cytomegalovirus infection. From the reads, TCRdb called clonotypes with MiXCR, one entry per CDR3 protein. This table holds some 120,000 distinct CDR3 sequences, around 30% found once. No antigen has been identified for these receptors. This material consisted of CD8+ T cells from cultured PBMCs, taken from culture after CMV antigen stimulation. These receptors were obtained from a human donor in good health (CMV status not recorded). Some clones in this sample may be carry-over from other donors' samples.

The chain has TRBV7-8 and TRBJ2-7; 9 bases fit TRBD2. This CDR3 has 19 amino acids. V lost 2 bases, J lost 0 bases, and 14 bases stayed unmatched. The germline gives CDR1 SGHVS, CDR2 FQNEAQ. CDR3 region: CASSLYLAGSSGASYEQYF. The CDR3 region has the DNA TGTGCCAGCAGCTTATACCTAGCCGGATCTAGCGGGGCCTCCTACGAGCAGTACTTC. The whole variable domain, remainder taken from reference TRBV7-8 and TRBJ2-7, is GAGVSQSPRYKVAKRGQDVALRCDPISGHVSLFWYQQALGQGPEFLTYFQNEAQLDKSGLPSDRFFAERPEGSVSTLKIQRTQQEDSAVYLCASSLYLAGSSGASYEQYFGPGTRLTVT.

The sample holds many counts of this clonotype. CDR3 sequence reads: CASSLYGQPGEQYF. The CDR3 region has the DNA TGTGCCAGCAGCTTATATGGACAGCCTGGTGAGCAGTACTTC. The V call is TRBV7-8, the J call TRBJ2-7; tentatively, D is TRBD1 (6 bases). Trimming stripped 2 bases from V and 7 bases from J, with 15 bases between. The length of the CDR3 is 14 residues. Germline V gene sequence: CDR1 SGHVS, CDR2 FQNEAQ.

This clonotype was counted between two and nine times. The chain combines TRBV4-2 with TRBJ2-5; 7 bases fit TRBD2. With V trimmed by 0 bases and J by 2 bases, 9 bases remained unmatched. CDR3 length equals 17 residues. Germline CDR1 is LGHNA and CDR2 is YNFKEQ. CDR3 in DNA: TGTGCCAGCAGCCAAGATTTGGCGGGGGTACCTCAAGAGACCCAGTACTTC. This sequence encodes CASSQDLAGVPQETQYF.

This clonotype was counted at least ten times. The genes are TRBV7-2 and TRBJ1-6; D is unresolved. There are 12 residues in the CDR3. CDR1 and CDR2 (germline): SGHTA, FQGNSA. Trimming cost V 4 bases and J 7 bases, with 5 bases left between them. The CDR3 nucleotides read TGTGCCAGCAGCTCCCGAAATTCACCCCTCCACTTT. Amino acids: CASSSRNSPLHF.

The chain couples TRBV6-1 to TRBJ2-1, with 12 bases fitting TRBD1. This CDR3 is 15 amino acids long. The V segment lost 7 bases and the J segment 8 bases; nucleotides outside the gene matches: 9. Germline CDR1 is MNHNS and CDR2 is SASEGT. CDR3 protein: CASKRGTGGLDEQFF. CDR3 nucleotides: TGTGCCAGCAAGAGAGGGACAGGGGGCTTAGATGAGCAGTTCTTC.

The V gene is TRBV20-1, the J gene TRBJ2-5; 11 bases map to TRBD2. Germline V lookup: CDR1 DFQATT, CDR2 SNEGSKA (reference sequence). This CDR3 has 17 amino acids. The V and J ends lost 8 bases and 2 bases, in that order; junction bases with no gene match: 16. This chain's CDR3 is CSLWGGASGGTQETQYF. In DNA form, the CDR3 reads TGCAGTCTCTGGGGGGGGGCTAGCGGGGGGACTCAAGAGACCCAGTACTTC.

This sequence joins TRBV5-6 and TRBJ2-2; D is unresolved. Germline lookup yields CDR1 SGHDT and CDR2 YYEEEE. Trimming cost V 4 bases and J 5 bases, with 6 bases left between them. There are 12 residues in the CDR3. DNA of the CDR3: TGTGCCAGCAGCCGAGGAACCGGGGAGCTGTTTTTT. Residues: CASSRGTGELFF.

The chain is built from TRBV2 and TRBJ2-1; 10 bases line up with TRBD2. Trimming removed 2 bases from V and 6 bases from J; junction bases left unmatched: 4. CDR1 and CDR2 from the germline V gene are SNHLY and FYNNEI. The CDR3 covers 15 residues. The CDR3 sequence: CASSEYASGGNEQFF. The CDR3 DNA reads as TGTGCCAGCAGTGAATACGCTAGCGGGGGCAATGAGCAGTTCTTC.

There are many counts of this clonotype. V usage is TRBV2 and J usage is TRBJ2-1; D is uncertain. Trimming took 4 bases from V and 0 from J, leaving 16 bases between them. Germline V gene data show CDR1 as SNHLY and CDR2 as FYNNEI. The CDR3 has 17 amino acids. The CDR3 here is CASSGLAGPSSYNEQFF. The DNA for the CDR3 is TGTGCCAGCAGTGGGCTTGCCGGACCTAGCTCCTACAATGAGCAGTTCTTC.

This clonotype came up once. This sequence joins TRBV10-3 and TRBJ2-3; TRBD2 is a possible D gene (5 bases). CDR3 length: 13 residues. V was shortened by 10 bases and J by 4 bases, with 15 bases between the two germline ends. CDR1 is ENHRY and CDR2 is SYGVKD in the germline V gene. CDR3 region: CATLKDSSDTQYF. CDR3 sequence (DNA): TGTGCCACGCTCAAGGACTCTTCAGATACGCAGTATTTT.

The CDR3 spells CASSLQGFGNEQFF. The CDR3 nucleotides read TGTGCCAGCAGCCTACAGGGGTTTGGCAATGAGCAGTTCTTC. The chain is built from TRBV27 and TRBJ2-1; 7 nucleotides align to TRBD1. The CDR3 totals 14 residues. The V gene's germline CDR1 is MNHEY and CDR2 SMNVEV (reference sequence). J lost 6 bases, V lost 6 bases, and 8 bases had no gene match.

The chain links TRBV20-1 to TRBJ1-5; D not resolved. The CDR3 has 13 amino acids. CDR1 is DFQATT and CDR2 is SNEGSKA in the germline V gene (reference sequence). The V end lost 4 bases, the J end lost 2 bases, and 9 bases lay between the germline ends. The CDR3 protein is CSAKREGNQPQHF. The CDR3 DNA follows: TGCAGTGCTAAGCGAGAGGGCAATCAGCCCCAGCATTTT.

The V and J genes are TRBV2 and TRBJ1-1; D ambiguous. Trimming pared 3 bases from V and 0 bases from J, leaving 5 bases between. Germline V lookup: CDR1 SNHLY, CDR2 FYNNEI. The CDR3 extends over 13 amino acids. The CDR3, as DNA: TGTGCCAGCAGTGAGGGTCTGAACACTGAAGCTTTCTTT. Protein: CASSEGLNTEAFF.

The genes are TRBV6-5 and TRBJ1-5, with D possibly TRBD1 on 5 matching bases. CDR3 size: 17 residues. Per the germline V gene, CDR1 is MNHEY and CDR2 is SVGAGI. Trimming left V 2 bases short and J 4 bases short, with 18 bases between. The CDR3 is CASSYGPTPGRNQPQHF. CDR3 nucleotide sequence: TGTGCCAGCAGTTACGGGCCCACTCCGGGACGGAATCAGCCCCAGCATTTT.

There are a few counts of this clonotype. V and J are TRBV27 and TRBJ2-1; TRBD2 matches at 7 bases. This CDR3 contains 13 residues. CDR1 MNHEY and CDR2 SMNVEV come from the germline V gene (reference sequence). V was pared by 5 bases and J by 13 bases, with 11 bases of the junction left unmatched. CDR3 sequence (DNA): TGTGCCAGCAGTCCCTCTAGCGGCCACCTCCAGTTCTTC. Translation: CASSPSSGHLQFF.

The rearrangement joins TRBV12-3 or TRBV12-4 to TRBJ2-5; TRBD1 is a possible D gene (5 bases). V was pared by 6 bases and J by 5 bases, with 13 bases between. The CDR3 contains 13 residues. This CDR3 is CASRSRVGETQYF. CDR3 coding DNA: TGTGCCAGCAGGAGCAGGGTGGGGGAGACCCAGTACTTC.

Concerning this clonotype itself: Possible read error: a much larger clone is one base away. The chain is built from TRBV20-1 and TRBJ2-1; D is uncertain. CDR1 and CDR2 (germline): DFQATT, SNEGSKA (reference sequence). There are 13 residues in the CDR3. The CDR3 sequence is CSPRGGAHNEQFF. The CDR3 DNA reads TGCAGTCCTAGAGGCGGAGCCCACAATGAGCAGTTCTTC.

This rearrangement joins TRBV7-9 to TRBJ2-7; a weak D match, TRBD1 (6 bases). Trimming took off 5 bases at V and 6 bases at J, with 17 bases between the two ends. The germline gives CDR1 SEHNR, CDR2 FQNEAQ (reference sequence). The CDR3 totals 14 residues. The CDR3 loop reads CASSPGTWAFEQYF. The CDR3 DNA sequence: TGTGCCAGCAGCCCCGGGACATGGGCCTTCGAGCAGTACTTC.

This clonotype appeared a few times. The J gene is TRBJ1-3, the V gene TRBV12-3 or TRBV12-4, with unresolved D. The CDR3 is made up of 18 amino acids. Deletions cut 3 bases from V and 4 bases from J, with 22 bases between. The CDR3 DNA reads as TGTGCCAGCAGTTTTTTATTAAGGGCCGAAGTAGAAGGAAACACCATATATTTT. As protein: CASSFLLRAEVEGNTIYF.

This chain links TRBV6-5 with TRBJ2-7, with D uncertain. Germline loops: CDR1 MNHEY, CDR2 SVGAGI. V was trimmed by 2 bases and J by 2 bases, leaving 13 bases between them. The CDR3 is 15 amino acids. The CDR3: CASSYGPTPTYEQYF. As DNA, the CDR3 is TGTGCCAGCAGTTACGGTCCCACACCTACCTACGAGCAGTACTTC.

This clonotype has ten or more counts. The V gene is TRBV5-1, the J gene TRBJ1-2; D call uncertain. The CDR3 has 13 amino acids. The V gene lost 2 bases and the J gene lost 3 bases, with 8 bases spanning the gap. Germline V lookup: CDR1 SGHRS, CDR2 YFSETQ. CDR3 nucleotides: TGCGCCAGCAGCTTATTCCAGGACTATGGCTACACCTTC. As protein: CASSLFQDYGYTF.

This clonotype appeared many times. The chain links TRBV7-9 to TRBJ2-7; TRBD1 matches at 8 bases. This CDR3 is 12 amino acids long. Trimming removed 5 bases from V and 6 bases from J; junction bases left unmatched: 3. CDR1 SEHNR and CDR2 FQNEAQ come from the germline V gene (reference sequence). The CDR3 loop reads CASSPGQAEQYF. CDR3 bases: TGTGCCAGCAGCCCGGGACAGGCCGAGCAGTACTTC.

The CDR3 nucleotides are TGTGCCAGTAGCCGAGATCAGCCCCAGCATTTT. As protein: CASSRDQPQHF. The chain joins TRBV19 to TRBJ1-5; D uncertain. Germline V gives CDR1 LNHDA, CDR2 SQIVND (reference sequence). Trimming took 6 bases from V and 5 from J, leaving 5 bases between them. CDR3 length equals 11 residues.

This clonotype came up a few times. This rearrangement joins TRBV7-2 to TRBJ2-7; D unclear. The ends were cut back, 3 bases at V and 3 bases at J, with 12 bases in the middle. Germline loops: CDR1 SGHTA, CDR2 FQGNSA. This CDR3 region has 14 residues. CDR3 in DNA: TGTGCCAGCAGCTTTTCACAGACGATCTACGAGCAGTACTTC. Amino acids: CASSFSQTIYEQYF.

The rearrangement uses TRBV2 and TRBJ2-3; 9 bases map to TRBD1. The V and J ends lost 8 bases and 6 bases, in that order; junction bases with no gene match: 12. CDR1 is SNHLY, CDR2 FYNNEI, per germline. CDR3 length: 15 amino acids. The CDR3, as DNA: TGTGCCAGCGATGGTTGGGACAGGGCTCGGGATACGCAGTATTTT. This translates into CASDGWDRARDTQYF.

This clonotype came up a few times. The chain has TRBV20-1 and TRBJ2-7; possible D gene TRBD2, 6 bases. Trimming pared 3 bases from V and 5 bases from J, leaving 20 bases between. From germline, CDR1 is DFQATT and CDR2 SNEGSKA (reference sequence). The CDR3 runs to 15 residues. CDR3 protein: CSASPGTPKPHEQYF. CDR3 coding DNA: TGCAGTGCTAGTCCCGGGACTCCCAAGCCACACGAGCAGTACTTC.